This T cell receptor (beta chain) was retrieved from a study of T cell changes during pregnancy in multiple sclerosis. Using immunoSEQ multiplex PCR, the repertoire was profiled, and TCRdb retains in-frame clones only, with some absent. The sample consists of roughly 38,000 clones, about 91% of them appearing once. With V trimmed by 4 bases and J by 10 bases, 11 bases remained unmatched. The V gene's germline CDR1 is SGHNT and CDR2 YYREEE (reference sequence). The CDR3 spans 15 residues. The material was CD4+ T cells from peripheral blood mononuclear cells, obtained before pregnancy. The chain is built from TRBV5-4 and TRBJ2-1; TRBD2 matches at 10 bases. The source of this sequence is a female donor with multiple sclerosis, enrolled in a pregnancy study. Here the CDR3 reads CASSGGLAKTSEQFF. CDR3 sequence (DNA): TGTGCCAGCAGCGGGGGACTAGCGAAAACCTCGGAGCAGTTCTTC.